Listed below are T cell receptor beta chains from one sample, sequenced in a study of neurological immune-mediated disorders. Via MiXCR, TCRdb re-called the 5' RACE reads, giving one row per CDR3 protein. Here the sample spans fewer than 40,000 distinct CDR3 sequences, approximately 5% being singletons. Sequences were obtained from CD4+ T cells from blood. These receptors were collected from a man aged 18-30 years in good health. Each CDR3 is given with its conserved first and last residue. A D gene is named only where the DNA matches it firmly. Clone size is given as once, few, many or a size class.

CDR3nt | CDR3aa | j_gene | d_gene | v_gene | abundance
TGCAGTGCCCCCGGAAAGGGGGCGCGGGAGACCCAGTACTTC | CSAPGKGARETQYF | TRBJ2-5 | TRBD1 | TRBV20-1 | many
TGTGCCATCAGTGAGTCGAAAGGTGGGACAGTACAAGAGACCCAGTACTTC | CAISESKGGTVQETQYF | TRBJ2-5 | TRBD1 | TRBV10-3 | many
TGTGCCAGCAGTTGGGGTGCGGGGGTGGAGACCCAGTACTTC | CASSWGAGVETQYF | TRBJ2-5 | TRBD2 | TRBV12-3/TRBV12-4 | many
TGTGCCAGCAGCTTACAACCGGGCCCGGTGGTGTACACTGAAGCTTTCTTT | CASSLQPGPVVYTEAFF | TRBJ1-1 | NA | TRBV7-8 | many
TGCGCCAGCAGCCAAGAGAGAGGGAGGGGCTTGAACACTGAAGCTTTCTTT | CASSQERGRGLNTEAFF | TRBJ1-1 | NA | TRBV4-1 | many
TGCGCCAGCAGCTTGGATGGGACTAGCGGGGGAGAGACCCAGTACTTC | CASSLDGTSGGETQYF | TRBJ2-5 | TRBD2 | TRBV5-1 | many
TGCGCCAGCAGCGGGGACTTCTCTGGAAACACCATATATTTT | CASSGDFSGNTIYF | TRBJ1-3 | NA | TRBV5-1 | many
TGTGCCAGCAGTTTAAAGTACAATGAGCAGTTCTTC | CASSLKYNEQFF | TRBJ2-1 | NA | TRBV12-3/TRBV12-4 | many
TGTGCCATCAGTGAGGGGGGGAATCAGCCCCAGCATTTT | CAISEGGNQPQHF | TRBJ1-5 | NA | TRBV10-3 | many
TGTGCCAGCAGCCCCCACGCAGGGTACACAGATACGCAGTATTTT | CASSPHAGYTDTQYF | TRBJ2-3 | NA | TRBV6-6 | many
TGCAGTGCTCCCAAAGGGACTAGCGGGGGGACCGGGGAGCTGTTTTTT | CSAPKGTSGGTGELFF | TRBJ2-2 | TRBD2 | TRBV20-1 | many
TGCAGTGCTGTAGTACATTCTCTAGGGGACGAGCAGTACTTC | CSAVVHSLGDEQYF | TRBJ2-7 | NA | TRBV20-1 | many
TGTGCCACCCAACAGGGAGCTAACAATGAGCAGTTCTTC | CATQQGANNEQFF | TRBJ2-1 | NA | TRBV28 | many
TGCGCCAGCAGTCTGACAGGGGATCGAAACACCATATATTTT | CASSLTGDRNTIYF | TRBJ1-3 | TRBD1 | TRBV5-1 | many
TGCGCCAGCAGCCGAACGGGACAGTCGAATTCACCCCTCCACTTT | CASSRTGQSNSPLHF | TRBJ1-6 | TRBD1 | TRBV5-1 | many
TGCGCCAGCAGCCTACCGGCGACTAGCGGGGAGCCAGATACGCAGTATTTT | CASSLPATSGEPDTQYF | TRBJ2-3 | TRBD2 | TRBV5-1 | many
TGCGCCAGCAACGTCACAGGGGGCGAAGATTCACCCCTCCACTTT | CASNVTGGEDSPLHF | TRBJ1-6 | TRBD1 | TRBV5-1 | many
TGCAGCGTTGGGGAAGAAACTGAAGCTTTCTTT | CSVGEETEAFF | TRBJ1-1 | NA | TRBV29-1 | many
TGCGCCAGCAGCTTCTCTAGCGGAGAGACCCAGTACTTC | CASSFSSGETQYF | TRBJ2-5 | TRBD2 | TRBV5-1 | many
TGCGCCAGCAGCTGGACCGACACCGGGGAGCTGTTTTTT | CASSWTDTGELFF | TRBJ2-2 | NA | TRBV5-1 | many
TGTGCCACCAGCAGAGAGGGGGACTACGAGCAGTACTTC | CATSREGDYEQYF | TRBJ2-7 | NA | TRBV15 | many
TGCGCCAGCAGTGAGTGGAGGGACCAGCCCCAGCATTTT | CASSEWRDQPQHF | TRBJ1-5 | NA | TRBV10-2 | many